The rows below give T cell receptor beta chains drawn from one sample of a study of T-cell reconstitution after alpha-beta-depleted transplantation in children. TCRdb reanalysed the PCR reads using MiXCR and keeps one entry per CDR3 protein. The sample carries 200,000 to 300,000 distinct CDR3 sequences, approximately 12% recorded once. Source: PBMCs from the stem cell graft donor, taken from the stem cell graft. These receptors were taken from a human donor who donated a stem cell graft to a child with acute lymphoblastic leukemia. The CDR3 runs from the conserved cysteine through the conserved F or W. The D gene is left open where the match is weak. Clone size appears in some rows only: once, few, many, or a class for an expanded clone.

TRBJ2-1 NA few TRBV20-1 CSAPRRGRRVGDEQFF TGCAGTGCCCCGCGCCGGGGCAGGCGGGTTGGGGATGAGCAGTTCTTC
TRBJ2-5 NA NA TRBV5-1 CASSEVRQETQYF TGCGCCAGCAGCGAAGTAAGGCAAGAGACCCAGTACTTC
TRBJ2-7 NA many TRBV27 CASSLSGPPYEQYF TGTGCCAGCAGTTTATCTGGGCCCCCCTACGAGCAGTACTTC
TRBJ2-7 NA many TRBV6-5 CASSFLTRGRLNEQYF TGTGCCAGCAGTTTCCTAACCCGGGGTCGGTTGAACGAGCAGTACTTC
TRBJ2-1 TRBD1 NA TRBV11-2 CASSLDRGIHNEQFF TGTGCCAGCAGCCTGGACAGGGGGATTCACAATGAGCAGTTCTTC
TRBJ1-5 NA few TRBV12-3/TRBV12-4 CASIPSGGRQPQHF TGTGCCAGCATCCCATCTGGGGGGAGACAGCCCCAGCATTTT
TRBJ1-1 NA many TRBV9 CASSVSMTDANTEAFF TGTGCCAGCAGCGTCAGTATGACAGATGCAAACACTGAAGCTTTCTTT
TRBJ2-2 NA NA TRBV20-1 CSARDPRLVNTGELFF TGCAGTGCTAGAGATCCCAGACTGGTCAACACCGGGGAGCTGTTTTTT
TRBJ1-2 NA many TRBV14 CASSQGPGPPDGYTF TGTGCCAGCAGCCAAGGGCCGGGGCCGCCCGATGGCTACACCTTC
TRBJ1-5 NA NA TRBV6-2/TRBV6-3 CASRHRVDQPQHF TGTGCCAGCAGGCACAGGGTCGATCAGCCCCAGCATTTT
TRBJ2-3 TRBD2 NA TRBV4-2 CASSHPSAGGADTQYF TGTGCCAGCAGCCACCCCTCCGCGGGGGGGGCAGATACGCAGTATTTT
TRBJ1-3 NA few TRBV14 CASSQDLSMPDAGNTIYF TGTGCCAGCAGCCAAGATTTGTCCATGCCCGATGCTGGAAACACCATATATTTT
TRBJ2-5 TRBD2 NA TRBV9 CASSPTGGETQYF TGTGCCAGCAGTCCTACGGGGGGGGAGACCCAGTACTTC
TRBJ1-5 NA many TRBV5-1 CASSLGGGNQPQHF TGTGCCAGCAGCTTGGGCGGTGGCAATCAGCCCCAGCATTTT
TRBJ1-1 NA many TRBV29-1 CSVVRQEAFF TGCAGCGTTGTACGCCAAGAAGCTTTCTTT
TRBJ1-2 NA many TRBV3-1 CASSQGVFGYTF TGTGCCAGCAGCCAAGGTGTTTTCGGCTACACCTTC
TRBJ1-4 NA many TRBV5-6 CASSFAGVVDEKLFF TGTGCCAGCAGCTTTGCAGGGGTAGTGGATGAAAAACTGTTTTTT
TRBJ2-3 TRBD1 many TRBV7-2 CASRYPGQGEADTQYF TGTGCCAGCAGATACCCGGGACAGGGGGAAGCAGATACGCAGTATTTT
TRBJ2-3 NA NA TRBV6-1 CASSSLGVRTDTQYF TGTGCCAGCAGCTCTCTCGGAGTTCGAACAGATACGCAGTATTTT
TRBJ1-5 NA NA TRBV4-1 CASSQDRSRRSNQPQHF TGCGCCAGCAGCCAAGATCGGAGCAGGAGAAGCAATCAGCCCCAGCATTTT
TRBJ2-7 TRBD2 many TRBV5-1 CASSSERGGDEQYF TGCGCCAGCAGCTCTGAGCGGGGGGGAGACGAGCAGTACTTC
TRBJ2-5 NA once TRBV3-1 CASCQKETQYF TGTGCCTCCTGCCAGAAAGAGACCCAGTACTTC
TRBJ1-2 NA many TRBV10-3 CATGGRSNYGYTF TGTGCCACGGGCGGCAGGTCCAACTATGGCTACACCTTC
TRBJ2-3 NA NA TRBV4-2 CASSQGGLGRAQIKDTQYF TGTGCCAGCAGCCAAGGGGGGCTGGGGAGGGCCCAAATAAAGGATACGCAGTATTTT
TRBJ2-5 TRBD2 many TRBV27 CASSPLTSVQETQYF TGTGCCAGCAGTCCACTGACTAGCGTTCAAGAGACCCAGTACTTC
TRBJ2-7 NA many TRBV28 CASSLSNGGYEQYF TGTGCCAGCAGTTTATCTAATGGGGGCTACGAGCAGTACTTC
TRBJ2-7 TRBD2 many TRBV7-2 CASSPRLAGFHYEQYF TGTGCCAGCAGCCCACGACTAGCGGGGTTTCACTACGAGCAGTACTTC
TRBJ1-1 TRBD1 many TRBV10-3 CAITSTGRSTEAFF TGTGCCATCACCTCGACAGGGAGGTCAACTGAAGCTTTCTTT
TRBJ2-7 TRBD2 many TRBV6-2/TRBV6-3 CASSFETSGSSYEQYF TGTGCCAGCAGTTTCGAGACTAGCGGAAGCTCCTACGAGCAGTACTTC
TRBJ2-1 NA many TRBV27 CASSSLGGGNEQFF TGTGCCAGCAGTTCGTTAGGGGGTGGAAATGAGCAGTTCTTC
TRBJ1-2 NA NA TRBV12-3/TRBV12-4 CASSERPDSRFNYGYTF TGTGCCAGCAGCGAGAGACCCGACAGCCGGTTTAACTATGGCTACACCTTC
TRBJ1-1 NA NA TRBV4-3 CASSQEVGHLNTEAFF TGCGCCAGCAGCCAAGAAGTCGGACACTTGAACACTGAAGCTTTCTTT
TRBJ1-4 NA many TRBV5-1 CASSLKGGPTNEKLFF TGCGCCAGCAGCTTGAAAGGCGGCCCAACTAATGAAAAACTGTTTTTT